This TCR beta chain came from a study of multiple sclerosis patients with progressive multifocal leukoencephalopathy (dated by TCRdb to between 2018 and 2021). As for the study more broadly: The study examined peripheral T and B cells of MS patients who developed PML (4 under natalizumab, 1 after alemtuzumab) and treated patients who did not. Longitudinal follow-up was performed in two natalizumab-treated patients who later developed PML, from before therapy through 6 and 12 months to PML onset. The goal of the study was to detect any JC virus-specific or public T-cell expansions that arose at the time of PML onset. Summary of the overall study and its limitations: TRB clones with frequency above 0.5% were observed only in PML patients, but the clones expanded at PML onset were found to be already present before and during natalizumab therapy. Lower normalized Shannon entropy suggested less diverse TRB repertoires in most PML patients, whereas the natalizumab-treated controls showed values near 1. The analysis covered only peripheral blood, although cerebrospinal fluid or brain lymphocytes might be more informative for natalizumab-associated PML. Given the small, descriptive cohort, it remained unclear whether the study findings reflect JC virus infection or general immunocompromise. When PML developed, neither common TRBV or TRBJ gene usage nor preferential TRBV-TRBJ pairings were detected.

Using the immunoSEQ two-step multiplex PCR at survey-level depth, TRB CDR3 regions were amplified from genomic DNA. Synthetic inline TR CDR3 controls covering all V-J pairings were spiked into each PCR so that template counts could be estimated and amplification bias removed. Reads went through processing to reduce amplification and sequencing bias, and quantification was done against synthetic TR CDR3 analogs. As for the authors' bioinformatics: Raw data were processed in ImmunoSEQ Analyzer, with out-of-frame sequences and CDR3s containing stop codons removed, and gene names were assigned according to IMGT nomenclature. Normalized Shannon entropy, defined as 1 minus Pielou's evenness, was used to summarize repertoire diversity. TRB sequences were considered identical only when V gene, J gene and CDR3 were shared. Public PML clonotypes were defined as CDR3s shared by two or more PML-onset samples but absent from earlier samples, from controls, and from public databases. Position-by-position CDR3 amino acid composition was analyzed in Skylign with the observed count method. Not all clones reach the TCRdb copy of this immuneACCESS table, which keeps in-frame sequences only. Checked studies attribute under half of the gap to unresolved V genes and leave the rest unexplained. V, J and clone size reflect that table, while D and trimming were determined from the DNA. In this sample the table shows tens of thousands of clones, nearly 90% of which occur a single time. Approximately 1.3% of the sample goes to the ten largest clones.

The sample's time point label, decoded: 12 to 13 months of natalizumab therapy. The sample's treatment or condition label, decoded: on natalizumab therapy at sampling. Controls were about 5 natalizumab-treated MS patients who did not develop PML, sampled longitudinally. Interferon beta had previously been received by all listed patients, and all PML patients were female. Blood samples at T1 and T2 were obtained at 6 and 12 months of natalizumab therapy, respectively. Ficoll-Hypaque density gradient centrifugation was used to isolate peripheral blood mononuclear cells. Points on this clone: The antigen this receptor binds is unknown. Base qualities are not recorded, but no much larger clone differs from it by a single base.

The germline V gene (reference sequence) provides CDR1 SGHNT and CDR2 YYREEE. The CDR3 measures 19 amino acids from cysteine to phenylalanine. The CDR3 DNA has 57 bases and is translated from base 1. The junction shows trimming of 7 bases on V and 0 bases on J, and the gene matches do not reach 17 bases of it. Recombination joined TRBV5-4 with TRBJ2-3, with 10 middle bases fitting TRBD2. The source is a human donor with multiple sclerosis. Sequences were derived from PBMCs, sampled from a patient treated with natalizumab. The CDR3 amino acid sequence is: CASSDPGASGGVSTDTQYF. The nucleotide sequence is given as TGTGCCAGCTCGGACCCAGGGGCTAGCGGGGGAGTTAGCACAGATACGCAGTATTTT.